A single sample gave rise to the 18 T cell receptor beta chains below, sequenced in a study of blood T cell repertoires in COVID-19. The table came from immunoSEQ multiplex PCR; TCRdb's copy has only in-frame clones and leaves some out. The table lists about 200,000 clones, approximately 81% of them singletons, with almost 5% in the top ten. Specimen: peripheral blood. These receptors were obtained from a woman of 80 years or more with acute or convalescent COVID-19.

With regard to this clone: Other DNA variants within this sample encode the same CDR3. The V call is TRBV5-1, the J call TRBJ1-1; D might be TRBD1 (5 bases). V lost 1 base, J lost 3 bases, and 7 bases lay in between. The length of the CDR3 is 13 residues. CDR1 and CDR2 from the germline V gene are SGHRS and YFSETQ. This chain's CDR3 is CASSLQGYTEAFF. CDR3 DNA sequence: TGCGCCAGCAGCTTGCAGGGTTACACTGAAGCTTTCTTT.

The rearrangement joins TRBV7-2 to TRBJ1-1; D remains unclear. Trimming removed 7 bases from V and 4 bases from J, with 16 bases in between. The CDR3 is 14 residues long. Germline loops: CDR1 SGHTA, CDR2 FQGNSA. The CDR3 sequence is CASTRFSSGTEAFF. CDR3 in DNA: TGTGCCAGCACCCGTTTTTCTTCAGGCACTGAAGCTTTCTTT.

The chain uses TRBV19 and TRBJ2-5; 8 bases fit TRBD2. After removal of 3 bases from V and 5 bases from J, the junction contained 8 bases not matched to a gene. The CDR3 runs 15 residues. From germline, CDR1 is LNHDA and CDR2 SQIVND (reference sequence). CDR3 coding DNA: TGTGCCAGTAGTATTTGGCTAGCGGGTGCCGAGACCCAGTACTTC. This encodes CASSIWLAGAETQYF.

In its sample, this clone was seen a few times. The chain couples TRBV6-6 to TRBJ1-2, with a tentative D call TRBD1 (5 bases). Trimming took 2 bases from V and 0 from J, leaving 13 bases between them. Germline CDR1 and CDR2: MNHNY and SVGAGI (reference sequence). The CDR3 extends over 16 amino acids. The CDR3 nucleotides read TGTGCCAGCAGTTACACCGACAGAACTACTAACTATGGCTACACCTTC. Its protein is CASSYTDRTTNYGYTF.

The CDR3 DNA reads TGTGCCAGCAGCCCTCGTATGAACACTGAAGCTTTCTTT. Translation: CASSPRMNTEAFF. The gene calls are TRBV9 and TRBJ1-1; D is ambiguous. The CDR3 loop spans 13 amino acids. V lost 4 bases and J lost 0, with 7 bases in between. Germline lookup yields CDR1 SGDLS and CDR2 YYNGEE.

This rearrangement joins TRBV27 to TRBJ2-5, with D maybe TRBD2 (5 bases). From germline, CDR1 is MNHEY and CDR2 SMNVEV (reference sequence). V lost 5 bases, J lost 5 bases, and 15 bases lay in between. The CDR3 consists of 14 residues. The CDR3 coding sequence is TGTGCCAGCAGTCTCCTAGGACCGGGGGAGACCCAGTACTTC. This gives the protein CASSLLGPGETQYF.

In its sample, this clone was seen once. The V gene is TRBV5-6, the J gene TRBJ1-1; tentatively, D is TRBD1 (6 bases). The germline CDR1 and CDR2 sequences are SGHDT and YYEEEE. This CDR3 is built from 12 residues. V was shortened by 5 bases and J by 10 bases, with 15 bases between the two germline ends. CDR3 in amino acids: CASRTGKRAAFF. As DNA, the CDR3 is TGTGCCAGCAGGACAGGCAAAAGGGCAGCTTTCTTT.

J is TRBJ1-5 and V is TRBV7-2; D not certain. CDR3 size: 14 residues. With 2 bases removed from V and 5 bases from J, the gap between germline ends came to 10 bases. Per the germline V gene, CDR1 is SGHTA and CDR2 is FQGNSA. Here the CDR3 reads CASSLITEYQPQHF. In nucleotides, the CDR3 is TGTGCCAGCAGCTTAATAACAGAGTATCAGCCCCAGCATTTT.

This clone appeared a single time. V is TRBV5-1 and J is TRBJ2-1, with 7 bases lining up with TRBD2. After removal of 0 bases from V and 0 bases from J, the junction contained 21 bases not matched to a gene. CDR3 length: 22 residues. CDR1 and CDR2 from the germline V gene are SGHRS and YFSETQ. This chain's CDR3 is CASSLVSSGPSSFRSSYNEQFF. The CDR3 DNA reads TGCGCCAGCAGCTTGGTCTCTAGCGGACCCTCCTCATTTCGAAGCTCCTACAATGAGCAGTTCTTC.

This sequence joins TRBV11-2 and TRBJ1-2; TRBD1 matches 7 bases. CDR1 and CDR2 (germline): SGHAT, FQNNGV. The CDR3 has 16 residues. The V gene end was trimmed by 3 bases and the J gene end by 4 bases; junction bases not matched to a gene: 11. The CDR3 bases are TGTGCCAGCAGCTTCCGAGCCTCGGGACAGATCTATGGCTACACCTTC. Encoded protein: CASSFRASGQIYGYTF. The entire variable domain, with the rest obtained from reference TRBV11-2 and TRBJ1-2, is as follows: EAGVAQSPRYKIIEKRQSVAFWCNPISGHATLYWYQQILGQGPKLLIQFQNNGVVDDSQLPKDRFSAERLKGVDSTLKIQPAKLEDSAVYLCASSFRASGQIYGYTFGSGTRLTVV.

V usage is TRBV7-2 and J usage is TRBJ2-3, with 7 bases fitting TRBD2. The CDR3 runs 14 residues. Germline V gives CDR1 SGHTA, CDR2 FQGNSA. The V and J ends lost 6 bases and 3 bases, in that order; junction bases with no gene match: 6. CDR3 in DNA: TGTGCCAGCAGTCCGGGACTAACTACAGATACGCAGTATTTT. Its protein product is CASSPGLTTDTQYF.

In DNA, the CDR3 is TGTGCCAGCAGCCTGGGACAGGTCCTCACGAATGAGCAGTTCTTC. This sequence encodes CASSLGQVLTNEQFF. The V and J genes are TRBV6-5 and TRBJ2-1, with 8 bases identical to TRBD1. The junction had 11 bases not matched to a gene; V was cut back by 6 bases and J by 7 bases. There are 15 residues in the CDR3. Germline-derived CDR1 and CDR2 are MNHEY and SVGAGI.

This clone was picked up a small number of times. The V and J genes are TRBV7-2 and TRBJ2-3, with D unresolved. The V gene lost 1 base and the J gene lost 6 bases, with 8 bases spanning the gap. Germline-derived CDR1 and CDR2 are SGHTA and FQGNSA. This CDR3 spans 13 amino acids. CDR3 region: CASSLVQSDTQYF. CDR3 bases: TGTGCCAGCAGCTTAGTTCAGTCTGATACGCAGTATTTT. Full variable domain (outside the CDR3, taken from reference TRBV7-2 and TRBJ2-3): GAGVSQSPSNKVTEKGKDVELRCDPISGHTALYWYRQSLGQGLEFLIYFQGNSAPDKSGLPSDRFSAERTGGSVSTLTIQRTQQEDSAVYLCASSLVQSDTQYFGPGTRLTVL.

There are a few counts of this clone. The chain is built from TRBV10-3 and TRBJ1-6; D perhaps matches TRBD1 (6 bases). Germline CDR1 is ENHRY and CDR2 is SYGVKD. The CDR3 length is 14 residues. V was clipped by 1 base and J by 7 bases, with 8 bases between them. The DNA of the CDR3 is TGTGCCATCAGTGAGTTGGGGACAAATTCACCCCTCCACTTT. Its protein product is CAISELGTNSPLHF.

CDR3: CASSPPGLGDNEQFF. In DNA, the CDR3 is TGTGCCAGCAGTCCTCCGGGACTAGGCGACAATGAGCAGTTCTTC. The chain links TRBV6-6 to TRBJ2-1; 8 bases match TRBD2. The J segment lost 5 bases and the V segment lost 5 bases, leaving 8 bases of the junction unmatched. Germline CDR1 is MNHNY and CDR2 is SVGAGI (reference sequence). CDR3 length: 15 amino acids.

This chain links TRBV2 with TRBJ2-5, with 9 bases lining up with TRBD1. The V gene's germline CDR1 is SNHLY and CDR2 FYNNEI. The CDR3 runs 13 residues. V was clipped by 11 bases and J by 5 bases; unmatched bases: 9. The CDR3 coding sequence is TGTGCCGTAGGCGGGACAGGGAGGGAGACCCAGTACTTC. Translating it yields CAVGGTGRETQYF. The full variable domain, completed using reference TRBV2 and TRBJ2-5, is EPEVTQTPSHQVTQMGQEVILRCVPISNHLYFYWYRQILGQKVEFLVSFYNNEISEKSEIFDDQFSVERPDGSNFTLKIRSTKLEDSAMYFCAVGGTGRETQYFGPGTRLLVL.

This clone was observed at least ten times. This sequence joins TRBV27 and TRBJ1-2; TRBD1 is a possible D gene (6 bases). CDR3 length: 15 amino acids. The V gene's germline CDR1 is MNHEY and CDR2 SMNVEV (reference sequence). The germline V and J ends were trimmed by 0 bases and 4 bases, with 12 bases remaining between them. The CDR3 DNA follows: TGTGCCAGCAGTTTATCCGGGACAAGGCTCTATGGCTACACCTTC. Amino acid sequence: CASSLSGTRLYGYTF.

This rearrangement joins TRBV11-2 to TRBJ1-1; the D gene is possibly TRBD1 (5 bases). Germline CDR1 and CDR2: SGHAT and FQNNGV. CDR3 length equals 15 residues. Deletions cut 3 bases from V and 1 base from J, with 12 bases between. CDR3 protein: CASSFQQGWNTEAFF. CDR3 DNA sequence: TGTGCCAGCAGCTTCCAGCAGGGCTGGAACACTGAAGCTTTCTTT.